Listed here are 14 T cell receptor beta chains from one sample, sequenced in a study of molecular identifiers for immune sequencing clone quantification. TCRdb ran MiXCR on the PCR reads and lists one entry per CDR3 protein. This sample yields over 550,000 distinct CDR3 sequences, of which over 25% are seen a single time; about 0.81% belongs to the top ten. Sequencing was done on a sample of naive CD8+ T cells from blood, with Jurkat cell RNA spiked in. Subset specified: FACS-sorted CD8+CD4-CCR7+CD45RA+ naive T cells. The origin of the receptors is a human donor in good health. Some libraries in this study had Jurkat cell RNA spiked in.

This clonotype was detected only a few times. The germline gene is not matched at one end of the junction; a read error may be the cause. J is TRBJ2-2 and V is TRBV7-9; D is unresolved. The germline CDR1 and CDR2 sequences are SEHNR and FQNEAQ (reference sequence). The CDR3 covers 12 residues. The CDR3 DNA reads TGTACCAGCAGCTTAGGGACCGGGGAGCTGTTTTTT. This encodes CTSSLGTGELFF.

CDR3 sequence: CSARDLYRYEDSNQPQHF. CDR3 sequence (DNA): TGCAGTGCTAGAGATCTGTACAGATATGAGGATAGCAATCAGCCCCAGCATTTT. The gene calls are TRBV20-1 and TRBJ1-5; D not certain. The CDR3 is made up of 18 amino acids. From germline, CDR1 is DFQATT and CDR2 SNEGSKA (reference sequence). Between the trimmed V and J ends, which lost 0 bases and 0 bases, there was a span of 18 bases.

Regarding this clonotype: A far larger clone is only one base removed, so a read error is likely. The V and J genes are TRBV6-5 and TRBJ2-7, with 11 bases lining up with TRBD1. Germline values: CDR1 MNHEY, CDR2 SVGAGI. The CDR3 spans 14 residues. CDR3 region: CACSYGTGGYEQYF. The CDR3 nucleotides are TGTGCCTGCAGTTACGGGACAGGGGGTTACGAGCAGTACTTC.

About this clonotype itself: This may be a read error: a much more frequent sequence differs by one nucleotide. This chain links TRBV4-3 with TRBJ2-7, with 10 bases matching TRBD1. The V gene's germline CDR1 is LGHNA and CDR2 YSLEER. The CDR3 is 15 residues long. The CDR3 protein is CASSHDRTGGYVQYF. The DNA for the CDR3 is TGCGCCAGCAGCCATGATAGGACAGGGGGATACGTGCAGTACTTC.

The table lists this clonotype with a few counts. This rearrangement joins TRBV7-2 to TRBJ1-3, with 10 bases matching TRBD1. Germline assignment: CDR1 SGHTA and CDR2 FQGNSA. V dropped 7 bases and J dropped 3; count of bases not matched to a gene: 9. The CDR3 contains 16 residues. For the CDR3, the DNA is TGTGCCAGCACCCTGGAGGACAGGGGGAATGGAAACACCATATATTTT. It codes for CASTLEDRGNGNTIYF. Using reference TRBV7-2 and TRBJ1-3 for the parts outside the CDR3, the full variable domain is GAGVSQSPSNKVTEKGKDVELRCDPISGHTALYWYRQSLGQGLEFLIYFQGNSAPDKSGLPSDRFSAERTGGSVSTLTIQRTQQEDSAVYLCASTLEDRGNGNTIYFGEGSWLTVV.

The table lists this clonotype with many counts. This chain links TRBV3-1 with TRBJ1-1; 7 bases line up with TRBD1. The CDR3 spans 15 residues. The germline V gene has CDR1 LGHDT and CDR2 YNNKEL (reference sequence). Trimming took 2 bases from V and 4 from J; bases not matched to a gene: 7. The CDR3 reads CASSQLAGGSTEAFF. CDR3 in DNA: TGTGCCAGCAGCCAATTGGCAGGGGGAAGCACTGAAGCTTTCTTT.

In its sample, this clonotype was seen many times. V usage is TRBV5-1 and J usage is TRBJ2-3, with D perhaps TRBD1 (5 bases). V was trimmed by 3 bases and J by 2 bases, leaving 19 bases between them. Looked up from germline, CDR1 is SGHRS and CDR2 is YFSETQ. The CDR3 is 17 amino acids. CDR3 protein: CASSSTLAGSITDTQYF. In nucleotides, the CDR3 is TGCGCCAGCAGCTCGACCCTGGCAGGGTCTATCACAGATACGCAGTATTTT.

This clonotype was counted ten times or more. The genes are TRBV7-9 and TRBJ2-7, with TRBD2 matching 8 bases. With V trimmed by 6 bases and J by 6 bases, 4 bases remained unmatched. The V gene's germline CDR1 is SEHNR and CDR2 FQNEAQ (reference sequence). CDR3 length: 12 residues. CDR3 amino acids: CASSLAGSEQYF. CDR3 sequence (DNA): TGTGCCAGCAGTCTAGCGGGCAGCGAGCAGTACTTC.

This clonotype was seen repeatedly, ten times or more. This chain connects TRBV7-9 to TRBJ2-3; 9 bases match TRBD2. This CDR3 has 14 residues. V gave up 6 bases and J gave up 3 bases; unmatched junction bases: 4. Germline values: CDR1 SEHNR, CDR2 FQNEAQ (reference sequence). The CDR3 nucleotides read TGTGCCAGCAGTTTGACTAGCGGTACAGATACGCAGTATTTT. It is translated as CASSLTSGTDTQYF.

This clonotype was seen repeatedly, ten times or more. For the CDR3, the DNA is TGTGCCTGGAGTGTCGGGCGCTACGAGCAGTACTTC. It codes for CAWSVGRYEQYF. This sequence joins TRBV30 and TRBJ2-7, with D unclear. The CDR3 is 12 amino acids. The V end lost 0 bases, the J end lost 3 bases, and 6 bases lay between the germline ends. CDR1 is GTSNPN, CDR2 SVGIG, per germline (reference sequence).

As to this clonotype: A junction boundary mismatches the germline segment, possibly from a read error. The chain joins TRBV7-6 to TRBJ2-2, with a weak D call TRBD2 (5 bases). This CDR3 is 14 amino acids long. CDR1 is SGHVS, CDR2 FNYEAQ, per germline. The CDR3 here is CASSLSAYTGELLF. The CDR3, as DNA: TGTGCCAGCAGCTTATCGGCATACACCGGGGAGCTGCTTTTT.

This clonotype has more than one count but fewer than ten. The chain is built from TRBV6-5 and TRBJ2-5, with D perhaps TRBD1 (6 bases). Trimming cost V 8 bases and J 6 bases, with 19 bases left between them. There are 14 residues in the CDR3. Germline-derived CDR1 and CDR2 are MNHEY and SVGAGI. CDR3 amino acids: CASGAQGPWKTQYF. The DNA for the CDR3 is TGTGCCAGCGGGGCCCAGGGGCCTTGGAAGACCCAGTACTTC.

A remark on this clonotype: Relative to the germline gene, one junction end is altered; a read error may explain this. The genes are TRBV6-5 and TRBJ2-2; D may be TRBD1 or TRBD2 (5 bases each). The CDR3 has 15 residues. Germline CDR1 is MNHEY and CDR2 is SVGAGI. This CDR3 reads CASSYFGVDTGELSF. The CDR3 DNA sequence: TGTGCCAGCAGTTACTTCGGGGTGGACACCGGGGAGCTGTCTTTT.

This clonotype occurred many times. V gene TRBV5-6 combines with J gene TRBJ1-1; D not resolved. The CDR3 loop spans 14 amino acids. From germline, CDR1 is SGHDT and CDR2 YYEEEE. V was cut by 0 bases and J by 4 bases, with 10 bases left in between. The CDR3 sequence: CASSLGLPRTEAFF. The CDR3 region has the DNA TGTGCCAGCAGCTTGGGGCTGCCGCGCACTGAAGCTTTCTTT.